The rows below give T cell receptor beta chains drawn from one sample of a study of blood T cell repertoires in COVID-19. Clones were read by immunoSEQ multiplex PCR, and TCRdb kept only the in-frame ones, dropping some. The data show under 100,000 clones, about 85% seen once. The sequencing sample was made of peripheral blood. The receptors stem from a woman of 80 years or more with COVID-19, enrolled during active disease. Both conserved end residues are part of each CDR3. The D gene is left open where the match is weak. Some rows have no size entry. The others give once, few or many, or a class for an expanded clone.

>TRBV4-1|NA|TRBJ1-1|NA
CASSQDSRGYLQGTEAFF
TGCGCCAGCAGCCAAGACTCAAGGGGCTATTTACAAGGCACTGAAGCTTTCTTT
>TRBV11-2|NA|TRBJ1-2|NA
CASSLVARTLSYTF
TGTGCCAGCAGCTTAGTAGCCAGAACCCTCAGCTACACCTTC
>TRBV18|NA|TRBJ2-5|NA
CASSHNPGETQYF
TGTGCCAGCTCACATAACCCCGGAGAGACCCAGTACTTC
>TRBV6-5|NA|TRBJ1-2|NA
CASSYGGQPYGYTF
TGTGCCAGCAGTTACGGCGGACAACCCTATGGCTACACCTTC
>TRBV10-2|NA|TRBJ2-7|NA
CASSVGARYYEQYF
TGCGCCAGCAGTGTGGGGGCTCGATACTACGAGCAGTACTTC
>TRBV2|NA|TRBJ2-5|NA
CASLLVETQYF
TGTGCCAGCTTGTTAGTTGAGACCCAGTACTTC
>TRBV27|TRBD1|TRBJ2-7|NA
CASSLGQGGYEQYF
TGTGCCAGCAGTCTTGGACAGGGTGGATACGAGCAGTACTTC
>TRBV30|NA|TRBJ1-5|NA
CAWSSQGDQPQHF
TGTGCCTGGAGTTCGCAGGGTGATCAGCCCCAGCATTTT
>TRBV18|NA|TRBJ1-1|NA
CASSPMGGGYTEAFF
TGTGCCAGCTCACCAATGGGGGGAGGGTACACTGAAGCTTTCTTT
>TRBV7-2|TRBD1|TRBJ1-1|NA
CASSSSTGLSEAFF
TGTGCCAGCAGCTCGTCGACAGGGCTTTCTGAAGCTTTCTTT
>TRBV6-5|NA|TRBJ1-4|NA
CASAGGYRGEKLFF
TGTGCCAGCGCGGGGGGCTATCGGGGTGAAAAACTGTTTTTT
>TRBV4-2|NA|TRBJ1-5|NA
CASSQVWDIDQPQHF
TGTGCCAGCAGCCAAGTTTGGGACATCGATCAGCCCCAGCATTTT
>TRBV9|NA|TRBJ2-7|NA
CASSDAPAALYEQYF
TGTGCCAGCAGCGATGCCCCTGCGGCCCTCTACGAGCAGTACTTC
>TRBV7-8|TRBD2|TRBJ2-1|NA
CASSLGSGLAGPPSYNEQFF
TGTGCCAGCAGCTTAGGTTCGGGACTAGCGGGGCCGCCCTCCTACAATGAGCAGTTCTTC
>TRBV27|TRBD1|TRBJ2-7|NA
CASWGGTGARREQYF
TGTGCCAGCTGGGGCGGCACAGGGGCACGGCGCGAGCAGTACTTC
>TRBV6-5|TRBD1|TRBJ2-2|NA
CASRTGVYTGELFF
TGTGCCAGCAGGACAGGGGTCTACACCGGGGAGCTGTTTTTT
>TRBV2|NA|TRBJ2-2|once
CASRIGEVGELFF
TGTGCCAGCAGGATAGGGGAGGTCGGGGAGCTGTTTTTT
>TRBV11-2|NA|TRBJ2-3|NA
CASRVTGPATQYF
TGTGCCAGCAGGGTGACTGGCCCTGCTACGCAGTATTTT
>TRBV7-3|TRBD2|TRBJ2-3|NA
CASSPATGGQGDTQYF
TGTGCCAGCAGCCCCGCCACGGGGGGGCAGGGAGATACGCAGTATTTT
>TRBV6-1|NA|TRBJ2-7|NA
CASSDRGKLYEQYF
TGTGCCAGCAGTGACCGGGGGAAGCTCTACGAGCAGTACTTC
>TRBV19|NA|TRBJ2-5|NA
CASRSNQETQYF
TGTGCCAGCCGGAGTAACCAAGAGACCCAGTACTTC
>TRBV24-1|NA|TRBJ2-7|NA
CATRGGVESPYEQYF
TGTGCCACCAGGGGGGGAGTCGAATCACCCTACGAGCAGTACTTC
>TRBV6-5|NA|TRBJ2-1|NA
CASTRGTYNEQFF
TGTGCCAGCACAAGGGGGACCTACAATGAGCAGTTCTTC
>TRBV30|TRBD1|TRBJ1-1|NA
CAWSGTGWGAFF
TGTGCCTGGAGTGGGACAGGGTGGGGAGCTTTCTTT
>TRBV5-1|NA|TRBJ2-3|NA
CASSPISDTQYF
TGCGCCAGCAGTCCTATTTCAGATACGCAGTATTTT
>TRBV5-1|TRBD2|TRBJ2-1|NA
CASWAAGVRNEQFF
TGCGCCAGCTGGGCAGCGGGGGTTAGGAATGAGCAGTTCTTC
>TRBV2|TRBD1|TRBJ2-5|NA
CASNRQGRLETQYF
TGTGCCAGCAATCGACAGGGTAGATTAGAGACCCAGTACTTC
>TRBV29-1|TRBD2|TRBJ2-1|few
CSVDRTSGGMAQFF
TGCAGCGTTGACCGGACTAGCGGGGGCATGGCGCAGTTCTTC
>TRBV28|NA|TRBJ1-2|NA
CASSLTIIYGYTF
TGTGCCAGCAGTTTGACTATAATCTATGGCTACACCTTC
>TRBV20-1|NA|TRBJ1-2|NA
CSAPQGNGYTF
TGCAGTGCCCCACAGGGAAATGGCTACACCTTC
>TRBV30|TRBD1|TRBJ1-2|NA
CAWSVNTLLQGEYGYTF
TGTGCCTGGAGCGTGAACACCTTACTACAGGGGGAATATGGCTACACCTTC
>TRBV13|TRBD2|TRBJ2-7|once
CASRLSGDYSLGQYF
TGTGCCAGCAGACTTAGTGGGGACTATTCACTCGGGCAGTACTTC
>TRBV10-2|TRBD1|TRBJ2-3|NA
CASRLGGDADTQYF
TGCGCCAGCAGGCTAGGGGGCGATGCAGATACGCAGTATTTT
>TRBV2|TRBD1|TRBJ1-5|NA
CASNRDRGAHQPQHF
TGTGCCAGCAACCGGGACAGGGGTGCCCATCAGCCCCAGCATTTT
>TRBV18|NA|TRBJ2-7|NA
CASSPAVRRYEQYF
TGTGCCAGCTCCCCAGCGGTTAGGAGGTACGAGCAGTACTTC
>TRBV6-6|NA|TRBJ1-6|NA
CASSYAQGYNSPLHF
TGTGCCAGCAGTTACGCTCAGGGGTATAATTCACCCCTCCACTTT
>TRBV6-5|NA|TRBJ1-1|NA
CASSRDRNTEAFF
TGTGCCAGCAGCCGCGACAGAAACACTGAAGCTTTCTTT
>TRBV5-4|NA|TRBJ1-1|NA
CASRGGSLGNTEAFF
TGTGCCAGCAGAGGTGGGAGTCTCGGAAACACTGAAGCTTTCTTT
>TRBV5-1|TRBD1|TRBJ1-2|NA
CASSLPGQAHGYTF
TGCGCCAGCAGCTTGCCGGGACAGGCCCATGGCTACACCTTC
>TRBV20-1|TRBD2|TRBJ2-2|NA
CSASWGGNTGELFF
TGCAGTGCTAGTTGGGGGGGGAACACCGGGGAGCTGTTTTTT
>TRBV10-3|NA|TRBJ1-6|few
CAISGRGRGSSYNSPLHF
TGTGCCATCAGTGGGAGAGGTAGGGGGAGCTCCTATAATTCACCCCTCCACTTT
>TRBV2|NA|TRBJ1-2|NA
CASSRVNGYTF
TGTGCCAGCAGCAGGGTAAATGGCTACACCTTC
>TRBV2|TRBD1|TRBJ1-6|NA
CASRIGQGSPLHF
TGTGCCAGCAGGATTGGACAGGGTTCACCCCTCCACTTT
>TRBV4-1|NA|TRBJ1-1|NA
CASSQVGGGMNTEAFF
TGCGCCAGCAGCCAAGTGGGGGGGGGAATGAACACTGAAGCTTTCTTT
>TRBV18|NA|TRBJ2-3|NA
CASSPNTGTDTQYF
TGTGCCAGCTCACCAAACACAGGGACGGATACGCAGTATTTT
>TRBV30|NA|TRBJ2-7|NA
CAWGRQAGQYF
TGTGCCTGGGGACGCCAGGCAGGGCAGTACTTC
>TRBV2|NA|TRBJ1-1|few
CASSVQGRNTEAFF
TGTGCCAGCAGTGTGCAGGGGCGGAACACTGAAGCTTTCTTT
>TRBV30|NA|TRBJ2-5|NA
CAWSFGGGPGTQYF
TGTGCCTGGAGTTTTGGGGGGGGGCCTGGGACCCAGTACTTC
>TRBV6-5|TRBD1|TRBJ2-7|NA
CASSLTGTGSYEQYF
TGTGCCAGCAGCCTAACCGGGACAGGTTCCTACGAGCAGTACTTC
>TRBV6-5|TRBD2|TRBJ2-7|NA
CASSLAPGLAGLQYF
TGTGCCAGCAGCCTGGCACCGGGACTAGCGGGATTGCAGTACTTC
>TRBV6-5|TRBD2|TRBJ2-1|once
CASRTSGSWDEQFF
TGTGCCAGCAGGACTAGCGGGAGTTGGGATGAGCAGTTCTTC
>TRBV28|TRBD1|TRBJ1-6|NA
CASSLRGGSDSPLHF
TGTGCCAGCAGTTTGAGAGGGGGCTCGGATTCACCCCTCCACTTT
>TRBV9|TRBD2|TRBJ2-5|NA
CASSPRLAETQYF
TGTGCCAGCAGCCCCCGACTAGCAGAGACCCAGTACTTC
>TRBV2|TRBD1|TRBJ2-7|few
CASSTQGAAYEQYF
TGTGCCAGCAGCACACAGGGGGCGGCCTACGAGCAGTACTTC
>TRBV10-3|TRBD1|TRBJ1-1|NA
CAISESVGTGNTEAFF
TGTGCCATCAGTGAGTCAGTCGGGACAGGGAACACTGAAGCTTTCTTT
>TRBV2|TRBD2|TRBJ2-7|NA
CAARLAGAYEQYF
TGTGCCGCCAGACTAGCGGGAGCATACGAGCAGTACTTC